This entry lists 2 T cell receptor beta chains sequenced from one sample in a study of T cells in localized non-small cell lung cancer. Sequenced by immunoSEQ multiplex PCR; TCRdb stores in-frame clones only, minus some. The sample lists approximately 1,500 clones, 24% seen once, with 12% in the top ten. Sequences were derived from lung tumor tissue, sampled before any cancer treatment. Source of these receptors: a male donor older than 55 with stage II lung adenocarcinoma.

This clone came up a few times. The chain employs TRBV11-3 and TRBJ2-7; a weak D match, TRBD1 (5 bases). CDR3 length equals 15 residues. V lost 2 bases to trimming and J lost 4 bases, with 15 bases between them. Per germline, CDR1 SGHNT and CDR2 YENEEA. Here the CDR3 reads CASSLISGQRYEQYF. The DNA of the CDR3 is TGTGCCAGCAGCTTAATCTCAGGGCAGAGATACGAGCAGTACTTC.

This clone was detected a few times. The rearrangement uses TRBV15 and TRBJ2-1, with D perhaps TRBD1 or TRBD2 (6 bases each). The CDR3 extends over 16 amino acids. The V end lost 1 base, the J end lost 4 bases, and 14 bases lay between the germline ends. Germline V gene data show CDR1 as LNHNV and CDR2 as YYDKDF (reference sequence). The CDR3 DNA is TGTGCCACCAGCAGAGGCGGGACACTTATATACAATGAGCAGTTCTTC. Its translation is CATSRGGTLIYNEQFF.